These 19 T cell receptor beta chains originate from one sample sequenced in a study of monozygotic twins with cystic fibrosis. Method: immunoSEQ multiplex PCR; TCRdb's copy keeps in-frame clones and lacks some. Here the sample spans 9,500 or so clones, about 98% being singletons. Material: blood. These receptors were taken from a girl aged 2 to 10 with cystic fibrosis.

The rearrangement joins TRBV19 to TRBJ2-6; perhaps TRBD1 as D (6 bases). Germline V lookup: CDR1 LNHDA, CDR2 SQIVND (reference sequence). V shed 4 bases and J shed 10 bases, with 11 bases lying between them. The CDR3 loop spans 13 amino acids. DNA of the CDR3: TGTGCCAGTAGTACAAGAGGGGGAAACGTCCTGACTTTC. This sequence encodes CASSTRGGNVLTF.

In DNA form, the CDR3 reads TGTGCCAGCTCACACTCGGATCAGGGTTTGAACACTGAAGCTTTCTTT. The encoded protein is CASSHSDQGLNTEAFF. This chain uses TRBV18 with TRBJ1-1; TRBD1 might be the D (5 bases). The CDR3 is made up of 16 amino acids. Germline CDR1 is KGHSH and CDR2 is LQKENI. V lost 4 bases, J lost 0 bases, and 15 bases lay in between.

The chain links TRBV29-1 to TRBJ1-3; D remains ambiguous. The CDR3 loop spans 15 amino acids. Germline-derived CDR1 and CDR2 are SQVTM and ANQGSEA. V was pared by 5 bases and J by 0 bases, with 14 bases between. The CDR3 loop reads CSVNSKGSSGNTIYF. The DNA for the CDR3 is TGCAGCGTTAACTCAAAGGGAAGCTCTGGAAACACCATATATTTT.

The rearrangement links TRBV28 to TRBJ2-5; 8 bases map to TRBD2. The V segment lost 2 bases and the J segment 5 bases; nucleotides outside the gene matches: 7. This CDR3 spans 15 amino acids. Germline lookup yields CDR1 MDHEN and CDR2 SYDVKM. The CDR3 DNA follows: TGTGCCAGCAGTTTAGGTAGCGGGATAGTGGAGACCCAGTACTTC. This encodes CASSLGSGIVETQYF.

V and J are TRBV10-2 and TRBJ1-1, with D unclear. The CDR3 is 13 amino acids. In germline, CDR1 is WSHSY, CDR2 SAAADI. Trimming removed 1 base from V and 0 bases from J, with 3 bases in between. The CDR3 sequence: CASSEFLNTEAFF. CDR3 bases: TGCGCCAGCAGTGAGTTCCTGAACACTGAAGCTTTCTTT.

The V call is TRBV28, the J call TRBJ1-1; D gene unclear. The CDR3 contains 13 residues. Germline-derived CDR1 and CDR2 are MDHEN and SYDVKM. The V gene lost 6 bases and the J gene lost 2 bases, with 10 bases spanning the gap. The CDR3 is CASSSPHNTEAFF. In DNA form, the CDR3 reads TGTGCCAGCAGCTCCCCGCACAACACTGAAGCTTTCTTT.

The gene calls are TRBV5-6 and TRBJ2-5; D remains unclear. There are 12 residues in the CDR3. Germline V gives CDR1 SGHDT, CDR2 YYEEEE. Trimming cost V 2 bases and J 4 bases, with 6 bases left between them. In nucleotides, the CDR3 is TGTGCCAGCAGCTTTTTCGGAGAGACCCAGTACTTC. It is translated as CASSFFGETQYF.

The J gene is TRBJ1-4, the V gene TRBV30, with D possibly TRBD1 on 5 matching bases. V lost 5 bases and J lost 8, with 21 bases in between. In germline, CDR1 is GTSNPN, CDR2 SVGIG (reference sequence). There are 15 residues in the CDR3. The CDR3 sequence: CAWAERTPKAEKLFF. CDR3 bases: TGTGCCTGGGCTGAAAGGACACCAAAGGCGGAAAAACTGTTTTTT.

The V call is TRBV9, the J call TRBJ2-7; D may be TRBD2 (7 bases). The CDR3 has 13 amino acids. The germline CDR1 and CDR2 sequences are SGDLS and YYNGEE. The V gene lost 4 bases and the J gene lost 7 bases, with 15 bases spanning the gap. The CDR3 protein is CASSPRKGGEQYF. In nucleotides, the CDR3 is TGTGCCAGCAGCCCTCGGAAGGGGGGGGAGCAGTACTTC.

V usage is TRBV30 and J usage is TRBJ2-2; perhaps TRBD1 as D (5 bases). Germline loops: CDR1 GTSNPN, CDR2 SVGIG (reference sequence). V was clipped by 3 bases and J by 5 bases, with 13 bases between them. The CDR3 length is 14 residues. The CDR3 loop is CAWRRTHKTGELFF. The CDR3 bases are TGTGCCTGGAGAAGGACACACAAGACCGGGGAGCTGTTTTTT.

The chain links TRBV21-1 to TRBJ2-6; TRBD1, the table's D call, was not compared with the DNA. TRBV21-1 corresponds to a pseudogene. The CDR3 is 18 amino acids. The CDR3 nucleotides read TGTGCCAGCAGCAAATCGAGGGGGCGAGCTTCTGGGGCCAACGCCCTGACTTTC. Translated: CASSKSRGRASGANALTF.

The chain has TRBV4-3 and TRBJ2-1; D is undetermined. Per the germline V gene, CDR1 is LGHNA and CDR2 is YSLEER. CDR3 length: 15 amino acids. V was trimmed by 0 bases and J by 1 base, leaving 7 bases between them. In DNA, the CDR3 is TGCGCCAGCAGCCAAGATCGAAGGTCCTACAATGAGCAGTTCTTC. Protein product: CASSQDRRSYNEQFF.

This chain joins TRBV27 and TRBJ2-7; 7 bases fit TRBD2. Per germline, CDR1 MNHEY and CDR2 SMNVEV (reference sequence). V shed 7 bases and J 3 bases; nucleotides not matched to a gene: 9. This CDR3 has 14 amino acids. The CDR3 bases are TGTGCCAGCAAATACAGCGGGGATTACTACGAGCAGTACTTC. Its translation is CASKYSGDYYEQYF.

This clone is a singleton in its sample. The chain recombines TRBV9 with TRBJ2-7; D possibly corresponds to TRBD1 (6 bases). The CDR3 is 14 residues long. The ends were cut back, 2 bases at V and 3 bases at J, with 12 bases in the middle. The V gene's germline CDR1 is SGDLS and CDR2 YYNGEE. Here the CDR3 DNA reads TGTGCCAGCAGCGTTGGTGGCAGGGGCTACGAGCAGTACTTC. Residues: CASSVGGRGYEQYF.

The gene calls are TRBV27 and TRBJ2-1; D remains unclear. V lost 0 bases to trimming and J lost 5 bases, with 5 bases between them. CDR1 and CDR2 from the germline V gene are MNHEY and SMNVEV (reference sequence). CDR3 length: 13 residues. CDR3: CASSLSTHNEQFF. CDR3 bases: TGTGCCAGCAGTTTATCTACGCACAATGAGCAGTTCTTC.

The table lists this clone with a few counts. The V and J genes are TRBV14 and TRBJ1-1; D gene uncertain. Germline assignment: CDR1 SGHDN and CDR2 FVKESK. CDR3 length: 13 amino acids. Trimming removed 5 bases from V and 4 bases from J, with 11 bases in between. The CDR3 loop is CASSSQISTEAFF. The CDR3 nucleotides are TGTGCCAGCAGCTCACAGATTTCCACTGAAGCTTTCTTT.

The chain combines TRBV6-5 with TRBJ1-1; D is undetermined. CDR3 length: 16 amino acids. Germline CDR1 reads MNHEY; CDR2 reads SVGAGI. V lost 0 bases and J lost 0, with 11 bases in between. In DNA form, the CDR3 reads TGTGCCAGCAGTTACTCGATTGCGGCTATGAACACTGAAGCTTTCTTT. Its protein product is CASSYSIAAMNTEAFF.

This clone was found once. V is TRBV6-6 and J is TRBJ1-5, with 8 bases aligning to TRBD1. With V trimmed by 8 bases and J by 6 bases, 9 bases remained unmatched. Germline V gene lookup returns CDR1 MNHNY and CDR2 SVGAGI (reference sequence). The CDR3 consists of 14 residues. Here the CDR3 DNA reads TGTGCCAGCTCTGGGCAGGGGGCAGGTCAGCCCCAGCATTTT. Protein sequence: CASSGQGAGQPQHF.

The chain is built from TRBV7-9 and TRBJ2-7; 9 positions match TRBD1. CDR3 length: 16 amino acids. Per the germline V gene, CDR1 is SEHNR and CDR2 is FQNEAQ (reference sequence). J lost 2 bases, V lost 3 bases, and 8 bases had no gene match. The CDR3 reads CASSFLPRQGAYEQYF. CDR3 nucleotides: TGTGCCAGCAGCTTCCTGCCGCGACAGGGGGCCTACGAGCAGTACTTC. Together with reference TRBV7-9 and TRBJ2-7, the CDR3 gives the full variable domain: DTGVSQNPRHKITKRGQNVTFRCDPISEHNRLYWYRQTLGQGPEFLTYFQNEAQLEKSRLLSDRFSAERPKGSFSTLEIQRTEQGDSAMYLCASSFLPRQGAYEQYFGPGTRLTVT.